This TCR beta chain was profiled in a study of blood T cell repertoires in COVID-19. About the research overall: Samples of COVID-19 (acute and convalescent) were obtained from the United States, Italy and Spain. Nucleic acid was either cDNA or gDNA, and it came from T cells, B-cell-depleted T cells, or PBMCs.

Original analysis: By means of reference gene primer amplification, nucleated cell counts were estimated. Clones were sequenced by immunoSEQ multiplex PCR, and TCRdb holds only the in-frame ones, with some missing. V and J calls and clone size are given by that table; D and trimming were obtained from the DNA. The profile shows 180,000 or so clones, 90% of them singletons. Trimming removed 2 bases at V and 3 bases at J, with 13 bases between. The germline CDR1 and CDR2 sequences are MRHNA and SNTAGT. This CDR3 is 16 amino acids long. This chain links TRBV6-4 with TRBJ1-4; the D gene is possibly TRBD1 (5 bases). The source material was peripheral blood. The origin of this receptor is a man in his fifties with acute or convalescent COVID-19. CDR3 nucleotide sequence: TGTGCCAGCAGTGACAGTGCGGGGCCCTCTAATGAAAAACTGTTTTTT. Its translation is CASSDSAGPSNEKLFF.